This TCR beta chain was identified in a study of CD8 T cells in ankylosing spondylitis (dated 2017 in TCRdb). Study-wide context: The study set out to find disease-linked TCR variants by profiling T cell receptor beta repertoires in ankylosing spondylitis patients and healthy donors. The full study cohort comprised around 23 ankylosing spondylitis patients and roughly 100 healthy donors. Peripheral blood was sampled, and synovial fluid was additionally collected from ankylosing spondylitis patients. Summary of the overall study and its limitations: The disease-linked clones were reported as significantly enriched in matched synovial fluid samples from ankylosing spondylitis patients. Blood from ankylosing spondylitis patients appeared to be characterized by a TCR beta motif composed of eight or nine highly homologous amino acid variants. Some motif variants were previously reported in synovial fluid and blood of reactive arthritis patients, suggesting common disease-initiation mechanisms. In peripheral blood, the disease-linked clones were found at relatively low frequencies and had a CD8+ phenotype.

The listed sequencing device is Illumina HiSeq 2500. Quantitative 5'-RACE with molecular barcodes was used to prepare TCR beta libraries. As for how the authors treated the data: A new computational method, built on a probabilistic model of VDJ rearrangement, was used to identify disease-linked TCR variants. The raw public reads went through TCRdb reprocessing: fastp at Q25, MiXCR clone calling, in-frame beta chains kept. Under each unique CDR3 protein, matching rows form one entry showing the most common genes and DNA. TCRdb's processing, not the study's, gives the V and J calls here. Recorded for this sample are about 540,000 distinct CDR3 sequences; 9.5% to 15% of them occurred a single time. The ten biggest clones cover about 6.5% of the sample. On this clonotype: There is no known antigen for this receptor. One base away there is no much larger clone; base qualities are not given.

Via the germline V gene, CDR1 is SGHTA and CDR2 FQGNSA. Inclusive of the bounding cysteine and phenylalanine, the CDR3 is 16 residues long. Only the CDR3 part of the read is kept: 48 bases, read in frame from the first base. Germline trimming: 6 bases from V, 8 bases from J; junction bases outside gene matches: 12. The sequencing input was blood, either unsorted or a sorted T cell fraction (not recorded which). The TCR originated in a male donor with ankylosing spondylitis. The chain couples TRBV7-2 to TRBJ2-3, and 12 junction bases match TRBD2. The CDR3 reads as follows: CASSPRLAGDSFTQYF. The DNA reads as follows: TGTGCCAGCAGTCCGCGACTAGCGGGAGACTCCTTTACGCAGTATTTT. Here the CDR3 is joined to the reference TRBV7-2 and TRBJ2-3 genes, and the full variable domain is: GAGVSQSPSNKVTEKGKDVELRCDPISGHTALYWYRQSLGQGLEFLIYFQGNSAPDKSGLPSDRFSAERTGGSVSTLTIQRTQQEDSAVYLCASSPRLAGDSFTQYFGPGTRLTVL.